A selection of T cell receptor beta chains follows, all from one sample in a study of PD-1 blockade in classical Hodgkin lymphoma. Sequencing used immunoSEQ multiplex PCR; TCRdb keeps in-frame clones, though not all of them. The sample yields tens of thousands of clones, roughly 86% seen once. The sequencing used peripheral blood mononuclear cells (PBMCs), collected at baseline. The origin of the receptors is a human donor with classical Hodgkin lymphoma. Each CDR3 is given with its conserved first and last residue. Fields, in order: J gene, D gene, V gene, clone size, CDR3 protein, CDR3 DNA. D genes are given only for firm matches. Rows give clone size only sometimes, using once, few, many, or a class for an expanded clone.

J gene: TRBJ2-7
D gene: NA
V gene: TRBV5-1
clone size: NA
CDR3 protein: CASSLAFAGLTYEQYF
CDR3 DNA: TGCGCCAGCAGCTTGGCCTTTGCTGGACTTACCTACGAGCAGTACTTC

J gene: TRBJ1-6
D gene: TRBD1
V gene: TRBV4-3
clone size: NA
CDR3 protein: CASSRGQGKANSPLHF
CDR3 DNA: TGCGCCAGCAGCCGGGGACAGGGAAAGGCTAATTCACCCCTCCACTTT

J gene: TRBJ2-3
D gene: NA
V gene: TRBV21-1
clone size: NA
CDR3 protein: CASSKVGPTDTQYF
CDR3 DNA: TGTGCCAGCAGCAAAGTGGGCCCCACAGATACGCAGTATTTT

J gene: TRBJ2-1
D gene: NA
V gene: TRBV28
clone size: NA
CDR3 protein: CASSGGGDEQFF
CDR3 DNA: TGTGCCAGCTCGGGGGGCGGGGATGAGCAGTTCTTC

J gene: TRBJ2-7
D gene: TRBD1
V gene: TRBV27
clone size: once
CDR3 protein: CASSPQGQGQYF
CDR3 DNA: TGTGCCAGCAGTCCACAGGGGCAAGGGCAGTACTTC

J gene: TRBJ2-5
D gene: NA
V gene: TRBV29-1
clone size: NA
CDR3 protein: CSRGAQGTQYF
CDR3 DNA: TGCAGTCGGGGGGCTCAAGGGACCCAGTACTTC

J gene: TRBJ2-1
D gene: NA
V gene: TRBV6-6
clone size: once
CDR3 protein: CASSSHRGGPGEEQFF
CDR3 DNA: TGTGCCAGCAGTTCGCACCGGGGCGGACCGGGGGAGGAGCAGTTCTTC

J gene: TRBJ2-5
D gene: NA
V gene: TRBV11-2
clone size: NA
CDR3 protein: CASSLEGSWETQYF
CDR3 DNA: TGTGCCAGCAGCTTAGAGGGGTCTTGGGAGACCCAGTACTTC

J gene: TRBJ2-2
D gene: TRBD1
V gene: TRBV6-6
clone size: once
CDR3 protein: CASSKDRGLTGELFF
CDR3 DNA: TGTGCCAGCAGTAAAGACAGGGGGCTCACCGGGGAGCTGTTTTTT

J gene: TRBJ1-2
D gene: NA
V gene: TRBV4-1
clone size: NA
CDR3 protein: CASSQEHGIGYGYTF
CDR3 DNA: TGCGCCAGCAGCCAAGAACACGGGATCGGCTATGGCTACACCTTC

J gene: TRBJ1-5
D gene: NA
V gene: TRBV4-2
clone size: NA
CDR3 protein: CASSQDARGGSNQPQHF
CDR3 DNA: TGTGCCAGCAGCCAAGATGCCAGGGGTGGTAGCAATCAGCCCCAGCATTTT

J gene: TRBJ1-6
D gene: TRBD1
V gene: TRBV7-2
clone size: NA
CDR3 protein: CASSLGQGISPLHF
CDR3 DNA: TGTGCCAGCAGCCTCGGACAGGGGATTTCACCCCTCCACTTT

J gene: TRBJ2-5
D gene: NA
V gene: TRBV5-1
clone size: NA
CDR3 protein: CASRGGETQYF
CDR3 DNA: TGCGCCAGCAGGGGTGGAGAGACCCAGTACTTC

J gene: TRBJ2-7
D gene: NA
V gene: TRBV9
clone size: once
CDR3 protein: CASSVVQGSEQYF
CDR3 DNA: TGTGCCAGCAGCGTAGTACAGGGCTCCGAGCAGTACTTC

J gene: TRBJ2-1
D gene: TRBD2
V gene: TRBV4-2
clone size: NA
CDR3 protein: CASSHRLAGAYNEQFF
CDR3 DNA: TGTGCCAGCAGCCACAGACTAGCGGGGGCTTACAATGAGCAGTTCTTC

J gene: TRBJ2-7
D gene: NA
V gene: TRBV5-4
clone size: NA
CDR3 protein: CASSFWRDAYEQYF
CDR3 DNA: TGTGCCAGCAGCTTCTGGCGGGACGCCTACGAGCAGTACTTC

J gene: TRBJ2-3
D gene: NA
V gene: TRBV27
clone size: NA
CDR3 protein: CASSLWMGGSGTDTQYF
CDR3 DNA: TGTGCCAGCAGTTTATGGATGGGAGGTTCTGGCACAGATACGCAGTATTTT

J gene: TRBJ2-7
D gene: TRBD1
V gene: TRBV25-1
clone size: NA
CDR3 protein: CASSPGQGREQYF
CDR3 DNA: TGTGCCAGCAGCCCGGGACAGGGACGGGAGCAGTACTTC

J gene: TRBJ1-2
D gene: NA
V gene: TRBV9
clone size: NA
CDR3 protein: CASSGPGGYNYGYTF
CDR3 DNA: TGTGCCAGCAGCGGTCCGGGGGGATATAACTATGGCTACACCTTC

J gene: TRBJ2-5
D gene: NA
V gene: TRBV6-6
clone size: NA
CDR3 protein: CASSYSGGQETQYF
CDR3 DNA: TGTGCCAGCAGTTACTCGGGCGGGCAAGAGACCCAGTACTTC

J gene: TRBJ2-1
D gene: TRBD2
V gene: TRBV7-7
clone size: NA
CDR3 protein: CASSRLAGVISSYNEQFF
CDR3 DNA: TGTGCTAGCAGCCGACTAGCGGGGGTTATTTCCTCCTACAATGAGCAGTTCTTC

J gene: TRBJ2-7
D gene: NA
V gene: TRBV20-1
clone size: once
CDR3 protein: CSVHRAEQYF
CDR3 DNA: TGCAGTGTTCATAGGGCGGAGCAGTACTTC

J gene: TRBJ1-1
D gene: TRBD1
V gene: TRBV4-3
clone size: once
CDR3 protein: CASSQEIQGAKAEAFF
CDR3 DNA: TGCGCCAGCAGCCAGGAAATACAGGGGGCTAAGGCTGAAGCTTTCTTT

J gene: TRBJ1-2
D gene: NA
V gene: TRBV28
clone size: once
CDR3 protein: CASSPSQGLGGYTF
CDR3 DNA: TGTGCCAGCAGTCCTAGTCAGGGGCTCGGGGGCTACACCTTC

J gene: TRBJ2-1
D gene: TRBD2
V gene: TRBV6-1
clone size: NA
CDR3 protein: CASSVKAGDFNEQFF
CDR3 DNA: TGTGCCAGCAGTGTGAAAGCGGGAGATTTTAATGAGCAGTTCTTC

J gene: TRBJ2-1
D gene: NA
V gene: TRBV6-5
clone size: NA
CDR3 protein: CASSRPPGGYNEQFF
CDR3 DNA: TGTGCCAGCAGTCGACCCCCGGGCGGTTACAATGAGCAGTTCTTC

J gene: TRBJ1-2
D gene: NA
V gene: TRBV28
clone size: few
CDR3 protein: CASSPAGLYRERGYTF
CDR3 DNA: TGTGCCAGCAGCCCCGCTGGTTTGTACAGGGAGCGCGGCTACACCTTC

J gene: TRBJ2-2
D gene: NA
V gene: TRBV29-1
clone size: NA
CDR3 protein: CSVVEHTGELFF
CDR3 DNA: TGCAGCGTTGTCGAGCACACCGGGGAGCTGTTTTTT

J gene: TRBJ1-4
D gene: TRBD1
V gene: TRBV27
clone size: NA
CDR3 protein: CASSRTGYNEKLFF
CDR3 DNA: TGTGCCAGCAGCAGGACAGGGTATAATGAAAAACTGTTTTTT

J gene: TRBJ1-5
D gene: NA
V gene: TRBV21-1
clone size: NA
CDR3 protein: CASSYRRAGFSNQPQHF
CDR3 DNA: TGTGCCAGCAGCTACCGTAGGGCGGGATTTAGCAATCAGCCCCAGCATTTT

J gene: TRBJ2-7
D gene: TRBD2
V gene: TRBV9
clone size: NA
CDR3 protein: CASSRAAGDYEQYF
CDR3 DNA: TGTGCCAGCAGCCGGGCAGCGGGGGATTACGAGCAGTACTTC

J gene: TRBJ2-7
D gene: TRBD2
V gene: TRBV7-8
clone size: NA
CDR3 protein: CASSLPAGGQSDEQYF
CDR3 DNA: TGTGCCAGCAGCTTACCAGCGGGGGGCCAGAGTGACGAGCAGTACTTC

J gene: TRBJ2-3
D gene: NA
V gene: TRBV4-1
clone size: NA
CDR3 protein: CASNPGRGGSDTQYF
CDR3 DNA: TGCGCCAGCAACCCGGGAAGGGGAGGATCAGATACGCAGTATTTT

J gene: TRBJ2-2
D gene: TRBD2
V gene: TRBV5-4
clone size: NA
CDR3 protein: CASSPFTGTSGPTGELFF
CDR3 DNA: TGTGCCAGCAGCCCCTTTACCGGGACTAGCGGACCTACCGGGGAGCTGTTTTTT

J gene: TRBJ2-3
D gene: NA
V gene: TRBV9
clone size: NA
CDR3 protein: CASSVDARTDTQYF
CDR3 DNA: TGTGCCAGCAGCGTAGATGCTAGGACAGATACGCAGTATTTT

J gene: TRBJ1-2
D gene: NA
V gene: TRBV2
clone size: NA
CDR3 protein: CASILRVRGNYGYTF
CDR3 DNA: TGTGCCAGCATCCTCCGGGTGCGGGGTAACTATGGCTACACCTTC

J gene: TRBJ2-1
D gene: TRBD2
V gene: TRBV7-6
clone size: NA
CDR3 protein: CASSLSAGLAGYSYNEQFF
CDR3 DNA: TGTGCCAGCAGCTTAAGCGCCGGACTAGCCGGGTACTCCTACAATGAGCAGTTCTTC

J gene: TRBJ1-1
D gene: TRBD1
V gene: TRBV6-6
clone size: once
CDR3 protein: CASSYPGTDTEAFF
CDR3 DNA: TGTGCCAGCAGTTACCCCGGGACAGACACTGAAGCTTTCTTT

J gene: TRBJ2-3
D gene: TRBD1
V gene: TRBV29-1
clone size: NA
CDR3 protein: CSVASLPDRGSTDTQYF
CDR3 DNA: TGCAGCGTTGCGTCGTTACCGGACAGGGGGTCCACAGATACGCAGTATTTT

J gene: TRBJ2-3
D gene: NA
V gene: TRBV7-8
clone size: NA
CDR3 protein: CASSLAVDTQYF
CDR3 DNA: TGTGCCAGCAGCTTAGCTGTGGATACGCAGTATTTT

J gene: TRBJ2-7
D gene: TRBD2
V gene: TRBV11-2
clone size: NA
CDR3 protein: CASSWMGRLLAGNRHEQYF
CDR3 DNA: TGTGCCAGCAGCTGGATGGGACGACTACTAGCGGGAAATCGTCACGAGCAGTACTTC

J gene: TRBJ1-2
D gene: NA
V gene: TRBV28
clone size: few
CDR3 protein: CASSPSYGYTF
CDR3 DNA: TGTGCCAGCAGCCCCTCCTATGGCTACACCTTC

J gene: TRBJ2-7
D gene: TRBD2
V gene: TRBV7-2
clone size: few
CDR3 protein: CASSRGLAGGPRYEQYF
CDR3 DNA: TGTGCCAGCAGCCGTGGACTAGCGGGAGGCCCCCGCTACGAGCAGTACTTC

J gene: TRBJ1-2
D gene: NA
V gene: TRBV4-1
clone size: few
CDR3 protein: CASSQDRGWYGYTF
CDR3 DNA: TGCGCCAGCAGCCAAGACAGGGGTTGGTATGGCTACACCTTC

J gene: TRBJ1-1
D gene: NA
V gene: TRBV5-1
clone size: NA
CDR3 protein: CASSYNSGIGDTEAFF
CDR3 DNA: TGCGCCAGCAGTTATAACTCCGGGATAGGGGACACTGAAGCTTTCTTT

J gene: TRBJ2-6
D gene: NA
V gene: TRBV27
clone size: NA
CDR3 protein: CASSNLVRLQSRANVLTF
CDR3 DNA: TGTGCCAGCAGTAATTTGGTCCGGCTACAAAGTCGGGCCAACGTCCTGACTTTC

J gene: TRBJ1-1
D gene: TRBD1
V gene: TRBV5-1
clone size: once
CDR3 protein: CASSVGQANTEAFF
CDR3 DNA: TGCGCCAGCAGCGTGGGACAGGCGAACACTGAAGCTTTCTTT

J gene: TRBJ2-7
D gene: NA
V gene: TRBV5-4
clone size: NA
CDR3 protein: CASSLGLGAYEQYF
CDR3 DNA: TGTGCCAGCAGCTTAGGGCTAGGGGCCTACGAGCAGTACTTC

J gene: TRBJ2-7
D gene: NA
V gene: TRBV7-2
clone size: NA
CDR3 protein: CASTPTGGQTYEQYF
CDR3 DNA: TGTGCCAGCACCCCGACGGGGGGACAGACCTACGAGCAGTACTTC

J gene: TRBJ1-1
D gene: NA
V gene: TRBV4-3
clone size: NA
CDR3 protein: CASSQDDEPSTEAFF
CDR3 DNA: TGCGCCAGCAGCCAAGATGACGAGCCGAGCACTGAAGCTTTCTTT

J gene: TRBJ1-1
D gene: NA
V gene: TRBV28
clone size: once
CDR3 protein: CAGGEAGEVTPEAFF
CDR3 DNA: TGTGCCGGAGGCGAAGCAGGGGAAGTCACCCCTGAAGCTTTCTTT

J gene: TRBJ2-1
D gene: TRBD2
V gene: TRBV5-5
clone size: NA
CDR3 protein: CASSLVLAGFSYNEQFF
CDR3 DNA: TGTGCCAGCAGCTTGGTTTTAGCGGGCTTCTCCTACAATGAGCAGTTCTTC

J gene: TRBJ2-1
D gene: NA
V gene: TRBV7-9
clone size: once
CDR3 protein: CASSPRGDEQFF
CDR3 DNA: TGTGCCAGCAGCCCAAGGGGGGATGAGCAGTTCTTC

J gene: TRBJ2-1
D gene: NA
V gene: TRBV7-2
clone size: NA
CDR3 protein: CASSLEFEAVRHNEQFF
CDR3 DNA: TGTGCCAGCAGCTTAGAGTTCGAGGCGGTACGTCACAATGAGCAGTTCTTC

J gene: TRBJ2-3
D gene: NA
V gene: TRBV5-1
clone size: NA
CDR3 protein: CASSVVDTQYF
CDR3 DNA: TGCGCCAGCAGCGTGGTGGATACGCAGTATTTT

J gene: TRBJ2-5
D gene: NA
V gene: TRBV2
clone size: NA
CDR3 protein: CASSEGTRETQYF
CDR3 DNA: TGTGCCAGCAGTGAAGGGACGAGGGAGACCCAGTACTTC